These 19 T cell receptor beta chains came from one sample sequenced in a study of identical twins. TCRdb reanalysed the 5' RACE reads using MiXCR and keeps one entry per CDR3 protein. The sample contains approximately 490,000 distinct CDR3 sequences, around 20% of which appear only once. These data were also filed under a second study, of yellow fever vaccine responses in identical twins.

Sequenced: CD4+ T cells sorted from blood. The receptors here all came from a woman aged 18-29 years in good health.

This clonotype occurred a few times. This rearrangement joins TRBV5-1 to TRBJ2-3; 11 bases agree with TRBD2. V shed 4 bases and J 1 base; nucleotides not matched to a gene: 5. The CDR3 is 16 amino acids. The germline V gene has CDR1 SGHRS and CDR2 YFSETQ. CDR3 sequence reads: CASSTPLAGGTDTQYF. The DNA for the CDR3 is TGCGCCAGCAGCACACCACTAGCGGGGGGCACAGATACGCAGTATTTT.

This clonotype showed up just a few times. V and J are TRBV28 and TRBJ2-2; 8 bases match TRBD1. The V segment lost 6 bases and the J segment 0 bases; nucleotides outside the gene matches: 6. CDR3 length: 16 amino acids. Germline CDR1 and CDR2: MDHEN and SYDVKM. The CDR3 coding sequence is TGTGCCAGCAGCCTGACAGGGGTGCCGAACACCGGGGAGCTGTTTTTT. This sequence encodes CASSLTGVPNTGELFF.

This chain links TRBV13 with TRBJ2-5, with TRBD1 matching over 7 bases. The CDR3 runs to 15 residues. Trimming removed 3 bases from V and 5 bases from J; junction bases left unmatched: 9. CDR1 is PRHDT and CDR2 is FYEKMQ in the germline V gene (reference sequence). The CDR3, as DNA: TGTGCCAGCAGCTTCGCCCGACAGGGCTGGGAGACCCAGTACTTC. Amino acid sequence: CASSFARQGWETQYF.

The J gene is TRBJ2-2, the V gene TRBV12-3 or TRBV12-4; the D is unclear. Trimming pared 6 bases from V and 8 bases from J, leaving 10 bases between. The CDR3 has 12 amino acids. As DNA, the CDR3 is TGTGCCAGCAGCCACCATATGGGGGAGCTGTTTTTT. Its protein product is CASSHHMGELFF.

This clonotype showed up just a few times. The chain is built from TRBV24-1 and TRBJ2-1; D is uncertain. This CDR3 has 12 residues. Germline CDR1 reads KGHDR; CDR2 reads SFDVKD. Trimming removed 6 bases at V and 9 bases at J, with 11 bases between. Here the CDR3 reads CATSQIEGEQFF. DNA for the CDR3: TGTGCCACCAGTCAAATTGAAGGTGAGCAGTTCTTC.

This clonotype showed up just a few times. This chain joins TRBV12-3 or TRBV12-4 and TRBJ2-7, with TRBD1 identical over 8 bases. The ends lost 1 base at V and 6 bases at J; junction bases unmatched: 2. The CDR3 has 13 residues. The CDR3 DNA reads as TGTGCCAGCAGTTTAGTAACAGGGGGCGAGCAGTACGTC. Residues: CASSLVTGGEQYV.

This chain uses TRBV20-1 with TRBJ2-4, with TRBD1 matching 10 bases. The germline gives CDR1 DFQATT, CDR2 SNEGSKA (reference sequence). With V trimmed by 0 bases and J by 0 bases, 8 bases remained unmatched. This CDR3 contains 18 residues. This CDR3 reads CSAREGDRGFPAKNIQYF. For the CDR3, the DNA is TGCAGTGCTAGAGAGGGGGACAGGGGTTTCCCAGCCAAAAACATTCAGTACTTC.

The rearrangement uses TRBV2 and TRBJ2-7, with D unresolved. Trimming stripped 4 bases from V and 3 bases from J, with 10 bases between. The germline CDR1 and CDR2 sequences are SNHLY and FYNNEI. The CDR3 runs 13 residues. Here the CDR3 DNA reads TGTGCCAGCAGTGTGCTTTTGAGCTACGAGCAGTACGTC. It yields the protein CASSVLLSYEQYV.

This clonotype was seen a few times. This chain uses TRBV29-1 with TRBJ2-1, with TRBD2 identical over 9 bases. Germline V gives CDR1 SQVTM, CDR2 ANQGSEA. There are 13 residues in the CDR3. V was clipped by 6 bases and J by 4 bases; unmatched bases: 4. CDR3 loop: CSVGTSSYNEQFF. The CDR3, as DNA: TGCAGCGTGGGGACTAGCAGTTACAATGAGCAGTTCTTC.

The genes are TRBV11-2 and TRBJ2-5, with D maybe TRBD2 (5 bases). The length of the CDR3 is 13 residues. Trimming removed 8 bases at V and 3 bases at J, with 13 bases between. Looked up from germline, CDR1 is SGHAT and CDR2 is FQNNGV. The CDR3 loop reads CASSFGVEETQYF. DNA of the CDR3: TGTGCCAGCTCCTTCGGGGTTGAAGAGACCCAGTACTTC.

In this sample, this clonotype turned up a few times. The V call is TRBV18, the J call TRBJ1-1; D gene unclear. Germline loops: CDR1 KGHSH, CDR2 LQKENI. CDR3 size: 17 residues. Trimming took off 5 bases at V and 3 bases at J, with 22 bases between the two ends. The CDR3 DNA follows: TGTGCCAGCTCATGGCTTTCAGGTCTCAATGGGGACACTGAAGCTTTCTTT. It codes for CASSWLSGLNGDTEAFF.

This clonotype was counted a few times. The gene calls are TRBV4-1 and TRBJ2-7; D is ambiguous. In germline, CDR1 is MGHRA, CDR2 YSYEKL. Deletions cut 2 bases from V and 4 bases from J, with 9 bases between. This CDR3 has 13 amino acids. CDR3 coding DNA: TGCGCCAGCAGCCAACCCCCCAATTACGAGCAGTACTTC. This encodes CASSQPPNYEQYF.

This clonotype has a count of ten or more. The chain carries TRBV12-3 or TRBV12-4 and TRBJ1-6; 9 nucleotides align to TRBD1. V shed 7 bases and J 6 bases; nucleotides not matched to a gene: 10. This CDR3 comprises 16 residues. CDR3 amino acids: CASIKQGAVGNSPLHF. In nucleotides, the CDR3 is TGTGCCAGCATCAAACAGGGGGCGGTGGGTAATTCACCCCTCCACTTT.

The sample holds many counts of this clonotype. The chain carries TRBV2 and TRBJ2-1; the D is unclear. This CDR3 has 11 amino acids. The V and J ends lost 6 bases and 3 bases respectively, with 3 bases between them. CDR1 is SNHLY, CDR2 FYNNEI, per germline. CDR3: CASSNYNEQFF. The CDR3 DNA sequence: TGTGCCAGCAGCAACTACAATGAGCAGTTCTTC.

This clonotype has more than one count but fewer than ten. The chain combines TRBV7-9 with TRBJ1-2; maybe TRBD1 (5 bases). There are 14 residues in the CDR3. CDR1 and CDR2 from the germline V gene are SEHNR and FQNEAQ (reference sequence). V was cut by 1 base and J by 7 bases, with 13 bases left in between. This chain's CDR3 is CASSLVTQGGGYTF. The CDR3 DNA reads as TGTGCCAGCAGCTTAGTGACCCAGGGCGGTGGCTACACCTTC.

The V call is TRBV28, the J call TRBJ1-4; the D is unclear. This CDR3 has 13 residues. Trimming took 2 bases from V and 7 from J, leaving 8 bases between them. CDR1 and CDR2 (germline): MDHEN, SYDVKM. This CDR3 reads CASSLQHSEKLFF. CDR3 nucleotide sequence: TGTGCCAGCAGTTTACAGCACAGTGAAAAACTGTTTTTT.

The gene calls are TRBV27 and TRBJ2-4; D is unclear. Per germline, CDR1 MNHEY and CDR2 SMNVEV (reference sequence). V shed 8 bases and J shed 0 bases, with 11 bases lying between them. The CDR3 has 14 amino acids. CDR3 nucleotides: TGTGCCAGCGCCACTCGTTTAGCCAAAAACATTCAGTACTTC. Its protein product is CASATRLAKNIQYF.

This clonotype was counted only a few times. The chain recombines TRBV12-3 or TRBV12-4 with TRBJ1-4; TRBD1 might be the D (5 bases). Trimming took 6 bases from V and 6 from J, leaving 17 bases between them. This CDR3 is 15 amino acids long. This chain's CDR3 is CASSLTAGGYEKLFF. The CDR3, as DNA: TGTGCCAGCAGCCTTACGGCCGGGGGGTATGAAAAACTGTTTTTT.

This sequence joins TRBV7-2 and TRBJ2-1; a possible D gene is TRBD2 (6 bases). V was trimmed by 1 base and J by 4 bases, leaving 11 bases between them. Germline assignment: CDR1 SGHTA and CDR2 FQGNSA. The CDR3 is 15 residues long. The CDR3 spells CASSLVEGSYNEQFF. Here the CDR3 DNA reads TGTGCCAGCAGCTTAGTGGAGGGATCGTACAATGAGCAGTTCTTC.